Listed below are T cell receptor beta chains from one sample, sequenced in a study of a mutant IDH1 vaccine in newly diagnosed glioma. Generated by immunoSEQ multiplex PCR, the TCRdb table keeps only in-frame clones and is missing some. Here the sample spans tens of thousands of clones, more than 70% being singletons. These receptors have no known antigen. The input for sequencing was PBMCs, taken from a glioma patient whose treatment included an IDH1 peptide vaccine. The receptors shown here come from a man aged 40-49 years with glioma. Both conserved end residues are part of each CDR3. Fields, in order: V gene, J gene, D gene, clone size, CDR3 protein, CDR3 DNA. The D gene is left open where the match is weak. Size is omitted from some rows. Given values are once, few, many or a class for expanded clones.

v_gene: TRBV30; j_gene: TRBJ1-1; d_gene: -; abundance: few; CDR3aa: CAWTGQPNTEAFF; CDR3nt: TGTGCCTGGACAGGACAGCCGAACACTGAAGCTTTCTTT
v_gene: TRBV6-6; j_gene: TRBJ1-2; d_gene: TRBD1; abundance: -; CDR3aa: CASSDRGYGYTF; CDR3nt: TGTGCCAGCAGTGACAGGGGCTATGGCTACACCTTC
v_gene: TRBV28; j_gene: TRBJ1-3; d_gene: -; abundance: -; CDR3aa: CASSFGGYSGNTIYF; CDR3nt: TGTGCCAGCAGTTTCGGGGGGTATTCGGGAAACACCATATATTTT
v_gene: TRBV4-3; j_gene: TRBJ2-7; d_gene: TRBD2; abundance: -; CDR3aa: CASSQDPAGGPSYEQYF; CDR3nt: TGCGCCAGCAGCCAGGATCCAGCGGGAGGGCCCTCCTACGAGCAGTACTTC
v_gene: TRBV9; j_gene: TRBJ1-1; d_gene: -; abundance: -; CDR3aa: CASSPPGTEAFF; CDR3nt: TGTGCCAGCAGCCCACCGGGAACTGAAGCTTTCTTT
v_gene: TRBV11-1; j_gene: TRBJ2-7; d_gene: TRBD2; abundance: -; CDR3aa: CASSFGLAGRYEQYF; CDR3nt: TGTGCCAGCAGCTTCGGACTAGCGGGAAGGTACGAGCAGTACTTC
v_gene: TRBV11-2; j_gene: TRBJ1-2; d_gene: -; abundance: -; CDR3aa: CASSFTGTLDYGYTF; CDR3nt: TGTGCCAGCAGCTTTACAGGGACGTTGGACTATGGCTACACCTTC
v_gene: TRBV29-1; j_gene: TRBJ2-7; d_gene: -; abundance: -; CDR3aa: CSSHYEQYF; CDR3nt: TGCAGCTCCCACTACGAGCAGTACTTC
v_gene: TRBV7-2; j_gene: TRBJ2-7; d_gene: TRBD2; abundance: -; CDR3aa: CASSLGGSTYEQYF; CDR3nt: TGTGCCAGCAGCTTAGGCGGGAGTACCTACGAGCAGTACTTC
v_gene: TRBV4-1; j_gene: TRBJ1-2; d_gene: TRBD1; abundance: -; CDR3aa: CASSPRTGEGYGYTF; CDR3nt: TGCGCCAGCAGCCCCCGGACAGGGGAAGGCTATGGCTACACCTTC
v_gene: TRBV19; j_gene: TRBJ1-1; d_gene: -; abundance: -; CDR3aa: CASSMRLEAFF; CDR3nt: TGTGCCAGTAGTATGAGACTGGAAGCTTTCTTT
v_gene: TRBV2; j_gene: TRBJ1-3; d_gene: -; abundance: -; CDR3aa: CASSSRDGTSGNTIYF; CDR3nt: TGTGCCAGCAGTTCACGGGACGGAACCTCTGGAAACACCATATATTTT
v_gene: TRBV9; j_gene: TRBJ2-5; d_gene: -; abundance: few; CDR3aa: CASSSGTLSQETQYF; CDR3nt: TGTGCCAGCAGCTCCGGGACACTCTCTCAAGAGACCCAGTACTTC
v_gene: TRBV25-1; j_gene: TRBJ2-1; d_gene: TRBD2; abundance: -; CDR3aa: CASSDKAGAAYNEQFF; CDR3nt: TGTGCCAGCAGTGATAAGGCGGGAGCCGCCTACAATGAGCAGTTCTTC
v_gene: TRBV11-2; j_gene: TRBJ2-1; d_gene: -; abundance: -; CDR3aa: CASSSRRLQQFF; CDR3nt: TGTGCCAGCAGCTCTCGGCGGTTACAGCAGTTCTTC
v_gene: TRBV5-6; j_gene: TRBJ1-1; d_gene: -; abundance: -; CDR3aa: CASSSRPNTEAFF; CDR3nt: TGTGCCAGCAGCTCCCGGCCGAACACTGAAGCTTTCTTT
v_gene: TRBV2; j_gene: TRBJ2-6; d_gene: -; abundance: -; CDR3aa: CASSGRSSGANVLTF; CDR3nt: TGTGCCAGCAGTGGACGCAGCTCTGGGGCCAACGTCCTGACTTTC
v_gene: TRBV5-1; j_gene: TRBJ2-1; d_gene: TRBD2; abundance: -; CDR3aa: CASSLARLAGGPDEQFF; CDR3nt: TGCGCCAGCAGCTTGGCCCGACTAGCGGGAGGGCCGGATGAGCAGTTCTTC
v_gene: TRBV6-5; j_gene: TRBJ1-1; d_gene: TRBD1; abundance: -; CDR3aa: CASSPRGRTEAFF; CDR3nt: TGTGCCAGCAGCCCCAGGGGGCGCACTGAAGCTTTCTTT
v_gene: TRBV6-6; j_gene: TRBJ1-2; d_gene: TRBD1; abundance: -; CDR3aa: CASSRQGAQGYTF; CDR3nt: TGTGCCAGCAGTCGACAGGGGGCGCAAGGCTACACCTTC
v_gene: TRBV7-9; j_gene: TRBJ2-1; d_gene: -; abundance: -; CDR3aa: CASIYGSGGPGHEQFF; CDR3nt: TGTGCCAGCATCTACGGGTCTGGGGGCCCTGGGCATGAGCAGTTCTTC
v_gene: TRBV7-9; j_gene: TRBJ2-5; d_gene: -; abundance: -; CDR3aa: CASSMTTVEETQYF; CDR3nt: TGTGCCAGCAGCATGACGACAGTGGAAGAGACCCAGTACTTC
v_gene: TRBV7-2; j_gene: TRBJ2-7; d_gene: -; abundance: -; CDR3aa: CASSPTQRDGYEQYF; CDR3nt: TGTGCCAGCAGCCCTACACAAAGGGACGGGTACGAGCAGTACTTC
v_gene: TRBV7-7; j_gene: TRBJ2-6; d_gene: TRBD1; abundance: -; CDR3aa: CASSPEHRGVSNVLTF; CDR3nt: TGTGCTAGCAGCCCAGAACACAGGGGGGTATCCAACGTCCTGACTTTC
v_gene: TRBV18; j_gene: TRBJ2-5; d_gene: -; abundance: -; CDR3aa: CASSPGLGQETQYF; CDR3nt: TGTGCCAGCTCACCCGGGCTGGGCCAAGAGACCCAGTACTTC
v_gene: TRBV6-4; j_gene: TRBJ2-5; d_gene: -; abundance: -; CDR3aa: CASSEGETQYF; CDR3nt: TGTGCCAGCTCCGAAGGAGAGACCCAGTACTTC
v_gene: TRBV28; j_gene: TRBJ2-3; d_gene: -; abundance: -; CDR3aa: CASYRAGTDTQYF; CDR3nt: TGTGCCAGCTACAGGGCCGGCACAGATACGCAGTATTTT
v_gene: TRBV7-2; j_gene: TRBJ2-5; d_gene: -; abundance: -; CDR3aa: CASSLYGVSSETQYF; CDR3nt: TGTGCCAGCAGCTTATACGGGGTTTCCAGTGAGACCCAGTACTTC
v_gene: TRBV28; j_gene: TRBJ2-7; d_gene: -; abundance: -; CDR3aa: CASSSTSYEQYF; CDR3nt: TGTGCCAGCAGTTCAACTTCCTACGAGCAGTACTTC
v_gene: TRBV19; j_gene: TRBJ2-3; d_gene: TRBD1; abundance: once; CDR3aa: CASSILVPEGGKWDTDTQYF; CDR3nt: TGTGCCAGTAGTATACTGGTTCCGGAAGGGGGCAAATGGGACACAGATACGCAGTATTTT
v_gene: TRBV7-2; j_gene: TRBJ2-7; d_gene: TRBD1; abundance: -; CDR3aa: CASSPWTGSSYEQYF; CDR3nt: TGTGCCAGCAGCCCTTGGACAGGATCCTCCTACGAGCAGTACTTC
v_gene: TRBV6-1; j_gene: TRBJ2-3; d_gene: TRBD2; abundance: -; CDR3aa: CASSALAGASTDTQYF; CDR3nt: TGTGCCAGCAGTGCTCTAGCGGGTGCTAGCACAGATACGCAGTATTTT
v_gene: TRBV14; j_gene: TRBJ2-5; d_gene: -; abundance: -; CDR3aa: CASSYGFTQETQYF; CDR3nt: TGTGCCAGCAGCTATGGGTTTACCCAAGAGACCCAGTACTTC
v_gene: TRBV28; j_gene: TRBJ1-1; d_gene: TRBD1; abundance: -; CDR3aa: CASGQALRTEAFF; CDR3nt: TGTGCCAGCGGACAGGCCCTTAGGACTGAAGCTTTCTTT
v_gene: TRBV5-1; j_gene: TRBJ1-1; d_gene: TRBD1; abundance: -; CDR3aa: CASSLAQTGINTEAFF; CDR3nt: TGCGCCAGCAGCTTGGCCCAGACAGGGATAAACACTGAAGCTTTCTTT
v_gene: TRBV2; j_gene: TRBJ1-2; d_gene: -; abundance: once; CDR3aa: CASSEAPQGTTDDYGYTF; CDR3nt: TGTGCCAGCAGTGAAGCCCCGCAGGGTACTACAGATGACTATGGCTACACCTTC
v_gene: TRBV4-2; j_gene: TRBJ1-4; d_gene: -; abundance: -; CDR3aa: CASSQGGAGEKLFF; CDR3nt: TGTGCCAGCAGCCAGGGGGGCGCAGGTGAAAAACTGTTTTTT
v_gene: TRBV11-2; j_gene: TRBJ1-2; d_gene: TRBD1; abundance: -; CDR3aa: CASSSPTGTVYGYTF; CDR3nt: TGTGCCAGCAGCTCGCCGACCGGGACAGTCTATGGCTACACCTTC
v_gene: TRBV5-5; j_gene: TRBJ2-3; d_gene: TRBD2; abundance: once; CDR3aa: CASNRGRAYGTDTQYF; CDR3nt: TGTGCCAGCAACCGCGGGAGGGCCTACGGCACAGATACGCAGTATTTT
v_gene: TRBV5-4; j_gene: TRBJ2-2; d_gene: -; abundance: -; CDR3aa: CASSHERSQGTGELFF; CDR3nt: TGTGCCAGCAGCCATGAACGATCACAGGGTACCGGGGAGCTGTTTTTT
v_gene: TRBV7-9; j_gene: TRBJ2-1; d_gene: -; abundance: -; CDR3aa: CASSLAQEQFF; CDR3nt: TGTGCCAGCAGCTTAGCGCAAGAGCAGTTCTTC
v_gene: TRBV4-3; j_gene: TRBJ2-2; d_gene: TRBD1; abundance: -; CDR3aa: CASSQAGQGTGELFF; CDR3nt: TGCGCCAGCAGCCAAGCGGGACAGGGTACCGGGGAGCTGTTTTTT
v_gene: TRBV29-1; j_gene: TRBJ1-2; d_gene: -; abundance: -; CDR3aa: CSVDNNYGYTF; CDR3nt: TGCAGCGTTGACAATAACTATGGCTACACCTTC
v_gene: TRBV4-3; j_gene: TRBJ2-5; d_gene: -; abundance: -; CDR3aa: CASSQADREGETQYF; CDR3nt: TGCGCCAGCAGCCAAGCCGACAGGGAGGGAGAGACCCAGTACTTC
v_gene: TRBV19; j_gene: TRBJ1-5; d_gene: -; abundance: -; CDR3aa: CASSVRGQPQHF; CDR3nt: TGTGCCAGTTCCGTGAGGGGTCAGCCCCAGCATTTT
v_gene: TRBV19; j_gene: TRBJ2-1; d_gene: TRBD1; abundance: once; CDR3aa: CASTIGGQAYNEQFF; CDR3nt: TGTGCCAGTACCATTGGGGGACAGGCATACAATGAGCAGTTCTTC
v_gene: TRBV29-1; j_gene: TRBJ1-1; d_gene: -; abundance: -; CDR3aa: CSVVTQTFNTEAFF; CDR3nt: TGCAGCGTTGTAACGCAGACGTTCAACACTGAAGCTTTCTTT
v_gene: TRBV7-2; j_gene: TRBJ2-5; d_gene: -; abundance: -; CDR3aa: CASSLDSYQETQYF; CDR3nt: TGTGCCAGCAGCTTGGACAGCTACCAAGAGACCCAGTACTTC
v_gene: TRBV11-2; j_gene: TRBJ1-5; d_gene: TRBD1; abundance: -; CDR3aa: CASSVGTGDRPQHF; CDR3nt: TGTGCCAGCAGCGTAGGGACAGGGGATAGGCCCCAGCATTTT
v_gene: TRBV7-9; j_gene: TRBJ2-5; d_gene: -; abundance: -; CDR3aa: CASSFLTRARETQYF; CDR3nt: TGTGCCAGCAGCTTCCTCACTAGGGCTAGAGAGACCCAGTACTTC
v_gene: TRBV7-2; j_gene: TRBJ1-1; d_gene: -; abundance: -; CDR3aa: CASSLTPGNTEAFF; CDR3nt: TGTGCCAGCAGCTTAACTCCGGGTAACACTGAAGCTTTCTTT
v_gene: TRBV7-3; j_gene: TRBJ2-2; d_gene: TRBD2; abundance: -; CDR3aa: CASSAGLGAGELFF; CDR3nt: TGTGCCAGCAGCGCTGGACTAGGGGCCGGGGAGCTGTTTTTT
v_gene: TRBV6-5; j_gene: TRBJ1-2; d_gene: -; abundance: -; CDR3aa: CASSYSRTANYGYTF; CDR3nt: TGTGCCAGCAGTTATAGTAGGACAGCTAACTATGGCTACACCTTC
v_gene: TRBV5-1; j_gene: TRBJ2-6; d_gene: TRBD1; abundance: few; CDR3aa: CASSYDRAGANVLTF; CDR3nt: TGCGCCAGCAGCTATGACAGGGCTGGGGCCAACGTCCTGACTTTC
v_gene: TRBV19; j_gene: TRBJ1-2; d_gene: -; abundance: -; CDR3aa: CASSIDEGYKHYGYTF; CDR3nt: TGTGCCAGTAGTATAGATGAGGGGTATAAACACTATGGCTACACCTTC
v_gene: TRBV5-1; j_gene: TRBJ2-3; d_gene: TRBD1; abundance: -; CDR3aa: CASRDRDRAPDTQYF; CDR3nt: TGCGCCAGCCGTGATAGGGACAGGGCGCCCGATACGCAGTATTTT
v_gene: TRBV6-4; j_gene: TRBJ2-5; d_gene: TRBD1; abundance: -; CDR3aa: CASSDFYQGARKTQYF; CDR3nt: TGTGCCAGCAGTGACTTCTATCAGGGGGCGAGGAAGACCCAGTACTTC